Listed below are T cell receptor beta chains from one sample, sequenced in a study of identical twins. MiXCR, applied by TCRdb to the 5' RACE reads, yields one record per CDR3 protein. Of more than 1.5 million distinct CDR3 sequences listed, less than 40% are singletons. Sequenced sample: cord blood. The receptors derive from a newborn girl in good health. Each CDR3 is given with its conserved first and last residue.

len: 12; v_gene: TRBV29-1; j_gene: TRBJ2-1; CDR3aa: CSVPHRGNEQLF
len: 14; v_gene: TRBV20-1; j_gene: .; CDR3aa: CSANAVTSGYEQYF
len: 12; v_gene: TRBV6-2/TRBV6-3; j_gene: TRBJ2-7; CDR3aa: CASSYISHEQYF
len: 14; v_gene: TRBV12-3/TRBV12-4; j_gene: TRBJ1-5; CDR3aa: CASSFGGLGLPQHF
len: 16; v_gene: TRBV27; j_gene: TRBJ2-1; CDR3aa: CASSSAGLGTYNEQFF
len: 14; v_gene: TRBV6-1; j_gene: TRBJ2-4; CDR3aa: CASSESGPKNIQYF
len: 13; v_gene: TRBV7-2; j_gene: TRBJ2-1; CDR3aa: CASSPNPQGWQFF
len: 15; v_gene: TRBV20-1; j_gene: TRBJ1-5; CDR3aa: CSARGAVRGSQPQHF
len: 15; v_gene: TRBV12-3/TRBV12-4; j_gene: TRBJ2-3; CDR3aa: CASSPGGHITDTQYF
len: 11; v_gene: TRBV29-1; j_gene: TRBJ1-1; CDR3aa: CSVQGGVEAFF
len: 15; v_gene: TRBV27; j_gene: TRBJ1-4; CDR3aa: CASRSQGAANEKLFF
len: 16; v_gene: TRBV12-3/TRBV12-4; j_gene: TRBJ2-7; CDR3aa: CASSPPGLAGSYEQYF
len: 12; v_gene: TRBV5-1; j_gene: TRBJ2-3; CDR3aa: CASSIGADTQYF
len: 14; v_gene: TRBV12-3/TRBV12-4; j_gene: TRBJ2-1; CDR3aa: CASRGLAGEHEQFF
len: 16; v_gene: TRBV5-1; j_gene: TRBJ2-1; CDR3aa: CASSPARLAGGNEQFF
len: 14; v_gene: TRBV15; j_gene: TRBJ2-7; CDR3aa: CATSRGDSSYEQYF
len: 12; v_gene: TRBV12-3/TRBV12-4; j_gene: TRBJ1-2; CDR3aa: CASSFIGRGYTF
len: 12; v_gene: TRBV6-2/TRBV6-3; j_gene: TRBJ2-2; CDR3aa: CASRLVAGELFF
len: 17; v_gene: TRBV5-1; j_gene: TRBJ2-1; CDR3aa: CASSLGLAGGPRNEQFF
len: 13; v_gene: TRBV10-3; j_gene: .; CDR3aa: CAIAGTSGETQYF
len: 15; v_gene: TRBV7-2; j_gene: TRBJ1-5; CDR3aa: CASSLDNGGYQPQHF
len: 12; v_gene: TRBV3-1; j_gene: TRBJ2-1; CDR3aa: CASSLLAKEQFF